What follows are 8 T cell receptor beta chains derived from one specimen sequenced in a study of OX40 agonist ivuxolimab in advanced cancers. Library construction relied on the immunoSEQ multiplex PCR assay. Drawn from immuneACCESS, this table holds only the in-frame rearrangements with V and J called that TCRdb kept. Clones are partly lost; checked studies trace under half to an unresolved V gene and leave the rest unexplained. Recorded for this sample are about 55,000 clones; roughly nine tenths of them occurred a single time. About 12% of the sample is in the top ten clones. The sequences come from CD4+ or CD8+ T cells sorted from blood, collected in a trial of the OX40 agonist ivuxolimab. The receptors were gathered from an adult with an advanced solid tumor such as melanoma, head and neck, liver or kidney cancer.

The count of this clone is one. The chain employs TRBV4-2 and TRBJ2-3; D not resolved. CDR3 size: 15 residues. CDR1 LGHNA and CDR2 YNFKEQ come from the germline V gene. Trimming took off 0 bases at V and 2 bases at J, with 9 bases between the two ends. CDR3 DNA sequence: TGTGCCAGCAGCCAAGAAGAGACTGTCACAGATACGCAGTATTTT. Its protein is CASSQEETVTDTQYF.

The rearrangement links TRBV11-2 to TRBJ1-1; perhaps TRBD1 as D (5 bases). Germline V CDR1 and CDR2: SGHAT, FQNNGV. This CDR3 is 14 amino acids long. With 5 bases removed from V and 3 bases from J, the gap between germline ends came to 13 bases. The DNA of the CDR3 is TGTGCCAGCAGCCCGTGGGACGGGTACACTGAAGCTTTCTTT. Its protein is CASSPWDGYTEAFF.

V is TRBV7-9 and J is TRBJ1-4; D might be TRBD1 (6 bases). The V end lost 5 bases, the J end lost 8 bases, and 24 bases lay between the germline ends. The CDR3 contains 17 residues. The germline V gene has CDR1 SEHNR and CDR2 FQNEAQ (reference sequence). The CDR3 DNA sequence: TGTGCCAGCAGCAGCCAGGGGTTCGGTCTACCTGGGGAAAAACTGTTTTTT. This translates into CASSSQGFGLPGEKLFF.

In this sample, this clone turned up once. The rearrangement uses TRBV19 and TRBJ1-5, with TRBD1 matching 7 bases. The junction had 3 bases not matched to a gene; V was cut back by 5 bases and J by 2 bases. CDR3 length: 14 amino acids. Looked up from germline, CDR1 is LNHDA and CDR2 is SQIVND (reference sequence). In nucleotides, the CDR3 is TGTGCCAGTAGTGGAGGGGGCGGCAATCAGCCCCAGCATTTT. Its translation is CASSGGGGNQPQHF. The full variable domain, its missing parts supplied by reference TRBV19 and TRBJ1-5, is DGGITQSPKYLFRKEGQNVTLSCEQNLNHDAMYWYRQDPGQGLRLIYYSQIVNDFQKGDIAEGYSVSREKKESFPLTVTSAQKNPTAFYLCASSGGGGNQPQHFGDGTRLSIL.

The chain has TRBV7-2 and TRBJ2-1; 8 bases agree with TRBD2. Trimming took 5 bases from V and 0 from J; bases not matched to a gene: 9. Germline V gene data show CDR1 as SGHTA and CDR2 as FQGNSA. The CDR3 consists of 17 residues. CDR3 in amino acids: CASSAEFGLASYNEQFF. The CDR3 bases are TGTGCCAGCAGCGCCGAATTCGGACTAGCCTCCTACAATGAGCAGTTCTTC.

The V gene is TRBV28, the J gene TRBJ1-1, with 7 bases fitting TRBD1. The CDR3 covers 16 residues. Germline assignment: CDR1 MDHEN and CDR2 SYDVKM. V shed 3 bases, J shed 11 bases, and the junction held 18 bases outside the gene matches. CDR3 protein: CASSFSIGEGALMAFF. Written as DNA, the CDR3 is TGTGCCAGCAGTTTTTCTATTGGGGAGGGGGCGCTTATGGCTTTCTTT.

This clone showed up just once. The rearrangement joins TRBV28 to TRBJ1-2; the D gene is possibly TRBD1 (6 bases). CDR3 length: 14 amino acids. Deletions cut 4 bases from V and 2 bases from J, with 11 bases between. The germline V gene has CDR1 MDHEN and CDR2 SYDVKM. CDR3 DNA: TGTGCCAGCAGTTCGGGACAAGCAAACTATGGCTACACCTTC. This translates into CASSSGQANYGYTF.

V and J are TRBV11-2 and TRBJ2-3, with no clear D. The CDR3 sequence is 13 residues long. The germline V gene has CDR1 SGHAT and CDR2 FQNNGV. With 4 bases removed from V and 2 bases from J, the gap between germline ends came to 7 bases. CDR3 DNA sequence: TGTGCCAGCAGCTCCCCCCCCACAGATACGCAGTATTTT. This gives the protein CASSSPPTDTQYF. The full variable domain, rest sourced from reference TRBV11-2 and TRBJ2-3, is EAGVAQSPRYKIIEKRQSVAFWCNPISGHATLYWYQQILGQGPKLLIQFQNNGVVDDSQLPKDRFSAERLKGVDSTLKIQPAKLEDSAVYLCASSSPPTDTQYFGPGTRLTVL.